This TCR beta chain was recovered during a study of blood T cell repertoires in COVID-19. Study information: Acute and convalescent COVID-19 samples came from the United States, Italy and Spain.

Clones were sequenced by immunoSEQ multiplex PCR, and TCRdb holds only the in-frame ones, with some missing. The repertoire holds approximately 14,000 clones, approximately 84% seen once, with around 15% in the top ten. The sequence was collected from a human donor in a cohort sampled during active COVID-19. Input material: peripheral blood.

The CDR3 nucleotides read TGCGCCAGCAGTCAGCGGGAGTTGTACGAGCAGTACTTC. It is translated as CASSQRELYEQYF. The chain joins TRBV5-1 to TRBJ2-7, with 8 bases aligning to TRBD2. Trimming removed 5 bases from V and 4 bases from J; junction bases left unmatched: 5. The CDR3 is 13 residues long. Germline CDR1 reads SGHRS; CDR2 reads YFSETQ.